This TCR beta chain is drawn from a study of shared clonotypes between healthy human individuals (TCRdb year 2020). Regarding the research as a whole: The cohort included three men and a couple of women between 18 and 49 years of age. Per donor, three plates each were used for CD4 naive and CD4 memory, two for CD8 naive, and one for CD8 memory. To estimate repertoire size and how much clonotypes are shared between individuals, the study performed deep sequencing of blood TCR repertoires from 4 to 6 healthy adults. Per donor, leukapheresis produced somewhere between about 0.94 and 9.5 billion PBMCs. To increase sequencing depth and limit assay-specific biases, TCR repertoire library preparation and sequencing were carried out by different laboratories using diverse techniques. Results and caveats for the whole study, not just this receptor: Naive subsets generally had larger estimated clonotype richness than memory subsets. Approximately 5% of naive CD4, around 3.6% of naive CD8, around 2.3% of memory CD4, and approximately 0.4% of memory CD8 clonotypes were shared across four donors. Pairwise subsampling indicated that sequencing depth was expected to affect the degree of clonotype sharing among donors. Even with the large sequencing depth, rarefaction of the sorted-subset datasets indicated that sequencing was incomplete. Because the study included only a small number of donors, the genetic and exposure-history diversity represented was limited. Only blood was sampled, and tissue TCR repertoires likely differ from those in blood. Compared with non-shared clonotypes, clonotypes shared by all four sorted-subset donors had higher generation probabilities.

A remark on this clone: The antigen it binds to is not known. Per-base qualities were not stored, and no clone one base away is much larger.

CD8 naive samples were CD45RO-negative cells positively selected for CCR7, giving a CD45RA+CCR7+ population that excluded TemRA cells. The donors were healthy, HIV-negative adults with no recently reported acute infections or vaccinations. All donors were Caucasian adults living in Nashville, Tennessee, USA. Blood was collected by leukapheresis, and PBMCs were isolated by Ficoll-Histopaque density gradient centrifugation and then cryopreserved in liquid nitrogen vapor phase. Purity and quantity of every magnetically sorted T cell population were checked by analytical flow cytometry. Each sorted fraction had its genomic DNA isolated and then quantified by UV absorbance on a Nanodrop 2000c. The germline ends are 18 bases apart after V is trimmed by 5 bases and J by 7 bases. CDR1 is given as SGHVS and CDR2 as FQNEAQ, both from the germline V gene. The CDR3 runs 15 residues from the cysteine to the phenylalanine. Of the read, only the CDR3 DNA is kept; its 45 bases are in frame from base 1.

Using the deep immunoSEQ assay, multiplex PCR amplified TCR CDR3 regions from genomic DNA. Extracted genomic DNA from each cell subset was distributed evenly across all wells of several immunoSEQ 96-well plates, and each plate was treated as a replicate. For sorted subsets, each replicate PCR was loaded with roughly 190 ng genomic DNA, equivalent to 30,000 or so T cell genomes. Purified libraries were quantified with a Qubit 3.0 fluorometer, sized on a Bioanalyzer 2100, and re-quantified with the KAPA Library Quantification kit. Each immunoSEQ 96-well plate was sequenced on its own single-read 150-cycle Illumina NextSeq 550 flow cell. The authors processed their data as follows. Because the immunoSEQ output included only junctional sequences and no quality scores, the filtering could not be the same as the filtering used for full-length reads. Sequences were annotated with PyIR, a Python wrapper for IgBLAST v1.9, using IMGT germline references to assign V/J genes and CDR3. Reads with weak V/J assignments (E-value above 1e-6), missing CDR3, stop codons, out-of-frame junctions, or ambiguous translated residues were removed. V3J clonotypes were defined by identical inferred V gene, J gene, and CDR3 amino acid sequence. The percentage overlap between two repertoires was calculated by dividing the number of shared unique clonotypes by the size of the smaller repertoire. Three approaches were used to assess repertoire richness: RTK rarefaction, the Chao1 estimator, and Recon v2.1 estimates of unobserved clonotypes. Generation probabilities were computed with OLGA for all TCRbeta clonotypes obtained by the gDNA method from a handful of donors. Not all clones reach the TCRdb copy of this immuneACCESS table, which keeps in-frame sequences only. Checked studies attribute under half of the gap to unresolved V genes and leave the rest unexplained. V and J calls and clone size are given by that table; D and trimming were obtained from the DNA. The sample profile shows roughly 590,000 clones; over 95% of them were found once. The top ten clonotypes cover 0.11% of the sample.

The chain couples TRBV7-8 to TRBJ2-1; TRBD2 might be the D gene, on 5 matching bases. The TCR sequence derives from a woman in her 30s in good health. Sequenced sample: naive CD8+ T cells sorted from blood. In the paper's terms, the cell subset or site label means: CD45RA+CCR7+. The base sequence is TGTGCCAGCAGCCTGCCTAGCCCCGAGATGAATGAGCAGTTCTTC. Its protein is CASSLPSPEMNEQFF.